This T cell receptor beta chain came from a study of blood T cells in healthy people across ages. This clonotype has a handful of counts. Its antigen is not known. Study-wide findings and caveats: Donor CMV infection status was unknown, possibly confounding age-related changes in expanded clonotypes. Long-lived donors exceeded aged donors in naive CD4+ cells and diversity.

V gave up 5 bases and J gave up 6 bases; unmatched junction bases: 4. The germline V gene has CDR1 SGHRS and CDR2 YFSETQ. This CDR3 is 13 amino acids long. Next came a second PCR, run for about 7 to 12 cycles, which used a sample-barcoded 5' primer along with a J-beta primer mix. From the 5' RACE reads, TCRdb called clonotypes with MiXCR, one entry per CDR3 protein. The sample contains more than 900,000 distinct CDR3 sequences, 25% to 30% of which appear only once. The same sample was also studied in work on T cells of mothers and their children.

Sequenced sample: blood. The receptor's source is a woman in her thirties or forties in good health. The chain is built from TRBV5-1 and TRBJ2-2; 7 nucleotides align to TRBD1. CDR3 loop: CASRRTGAGELFF. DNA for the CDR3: TGCGCCAGCAGAAGGACAGGCGCCGGGGAGCTGTTTTTT.